The rows below give T cell receptor beta chains drawn from one sample of a study of molecular identifiers for immune sequencing clone quantification. One entry per CDR3 protein results from TCRdb running MiXCR on the PCR reads. The sample consists of 550,000 to 750,000 distinct CDR3 sequences, just under 20% of them appearing once. The sample comprised naive CD8+ T cells from blood, with Jurkat cell RNA spiked in. Receptor source: a human donor in good health. Some libraries in this study had Jurkat cell RNA spiked in. Both conserved end residues are part of each CDR3. Fields, in order: V gene, clone size, D gene, J gene, CDR3 protein, CDR3 DNA. A D gene is named only where the DNA matches it firmly. Clone size is shown for a subset of rows, as once, few, many or a class of expanded clone.

v_call: TRBV30; clone_size: many; d_call: .; j_call: TRBJ2-2; cdr3_aa: CAWSALRDTNGELFF; cdr3_nt: TGTGCCTGGAGTGCCCTACGGGACACCAACGGGGAGCTGTTTTTT
v_call: TRBV15; clone_size: .; d_call: .; j_call: TRBJ1-5; cdr3_aa: CATRPAGFLGSNQPQHF; cdr3_nt: TGTGCCACCAGGCCGGCAGGATTCTTGGGTAGCAATCAGCCCCAGCATTTT
v_call: TRBV7-6; clone_size: few; d_call: .; j_call: TRBJ2-1; cdr3_aa: CASSPTLGTYNEQFF; cdr3_nt: TGTGCCAGCAGCCCCACCCTTGGAACCTACAATGAGCAGTTCTTC
v_call: TRBV10-3; clone_size: many; d_call: .; j_call: TRBJ1-4; cdr3_aa: CAISEDQINEKLFF; cdr3_nt: TGTGCCATCAGTGAGGACCAGATTAATGAAAAACTGTTTTTT
v_call: TRBV5-1; clone_size: many; d_call: .; j_call: TRBJ2-2; cdr3_aa: CASSLWGEFTGELFF; cdr3_nt: TGCGCCAGCAGCTTGTGGGGGGAGTTCACCGGGGAGCTGTTTTTT
v_call: TRBV12-3/TRBV12-4; clone_size: few; d_call: .; j_call: TRBJ1-4; cdr3_aa: CASSTDSGEWEKLFF; cdr3_nt: TGTGCCAGCAGTACCGATTCGGGGGAGTGGGAAAAACTGTTTTTT
v_call: TRBV6-6; clone_size: .; d_call: .; j_call: TRBJ1-3; cdr3_aa: CACSSTGGGTGNTIYF; cdr3_nt: TGTGCCTGCAGTTCCACCGGGGGGGGAACTGGAAACACCATATATTTT
v_call: TRBV5-6; clone_size: few; d_call: TRBD1; j_call: TRBJ1-5; cdr3_aa: CASSFGQGHQPQHF; cdr3_nt: TGTGCCAGCAGCTTCGGACAGGGTCATCAGCCCCAGCATTTT
v_call: TRBV6-5; clone_size: .; d_call: TRBD1; j_call: TRBJ1-5; cdr3_aa: CASSRTGWNQPQHF; cdr3_nt: TGTGCCAGCAGCCGGACAGGGTGGAATCAGCCCCAGCATTTT
v_call: TRBV15; clone_size: many; d_call: TRBD1; j_call: TRBJ1-2; cdr3_aa: CATSRETGRVNYGYTF; cdr3_nt: TGTGCCACCAGCAGAGAGACAGGGAGAGTCAACTATGGCTACACCTTC
v_call: TRBV21-1; clone_size: few; d_call: .; j_call: TRBJ1-1; cdr3_aa: CASSKVRTGANTEAFF; cdr3_nt: TGTGCCAGCAGCAAAGTCCGGACAGGAGCTAACACTGAAGCTTTCTTT
v_call: TRBV27; clone_size: .; d_call: TRBD1; j_call: TRBJ1-5; cdr3_aa: CASSLRGQDGNQPQHF; cdr3_nt: TGTGCCAGCAGTTTAAGGGGACAGGACGGCAATCAGCCCCAGCATTTT
v_call: TRBV5-1; clone_size: many; d_call: .; j_call: TRBJ1-2; cdr3_aa: CASSLAGDSNFRYGYTF; cdr3_nt: TGCGCCAGCAGCTTGGCCGGGGACTCAAATTTCCGTTATGGCTACACCTTC
v_call: TRBV12-3/TRBV12-4; clone_size: many; d_call: TRBD2; j_call: TRBJ2-5; cdr3_aa: CASSPSGGAFETQYF; cdr3_nt: TGTGCCAGCAGCCCCTCCGGGGGGGCGTTCGAGACCCAGTACTTC
v_call: TRBV4-1; clone_size: few; d_call: .; j_call: TRBJ1-4; cdr3_aa: CASSQVGYQNEKLFF; cdr3_nt: TGCGCCAGCAGCCAAGTTGGATATCAAAATGAAAAACTGTTTTTT
v_call: TRBV5-4; clone_size: many; d_call: .; j_call: TRBJ1-2; cdr3_aa: CASSRMDIPLSYGYTF; cdr3_nt: TGTGCCAGCAGCCGGATGGACATTCCACTCTCCTATGGCTACACCTTC
v_call: TRBV15; clone_size: .; d_call: .; j_call: TRBJ2-1; cdr3_aa: CATSRTGLYNEQFF; cdr3_nt: TGTGCCACCAGCAGAACCGGACTCTACAATGAGCAGTTCTTC
v_call: TRBV30; clone_size: many; d_call: .; j_call: TRBJ2-5; cdr3_aa: CAWSQGETQYF; cdr3_nt: TGTGCCTGGAGCCAGGGAGAGACCCAGTACTTC
v_call: TRBV10-3; clone_size: .; d_call: .; j_call: TRBJ1-5; cdr3_aa: CAISGGVKVAYQPQHF; cdr3_nt: TGTGCCATCAGCGGAGGGGTAAAGGTCGCCTATCAGCCCCAGCATTTT
v_call: TRBV5-3; clone_size: few; d_call: .; j_call: TRBJ1-1; cdr3_aa: CASSLAQEAFF; cdr3_nt: TGTGCCAGCAGCTTGGCCCAAGAAGCTTTCTTT
v_call: TRBV7-3; clone_size: many; d_call: .; j_call: TRBJ2-2; cdr3_aa: CASSLTVLRANTGELFF; cdr3_nt: TGTGCCAGCAGCTTAACGGTGTTGCGTGCGAACACCGGGGAGCTGTTTTTT
v_call: TRBV19; clone_size: .; d_call: .; j_call: TRBJ2-7; cdr3_aa: CASSTTSRYDEQYF; cdr3_nt: TGTGCCAGTAGTACGACTAGTAGATATGACGAGCAGTACTTC
v_call: TRBV12-3/TRBV12-4; clone_size: .; d_call: .; j_call: TRBJ1-2; cdr3_aa: CASSLGQNLLSYDYTF; cdr3_nt: TGTGCCAGCAGTTTAGGGCAGAATCTTCTCTCCTATGACTACACCTTC
v_call: TRBV27; clone_size: .; d_call: .; j_call: TRBJ2-2; cdr3_aa: CASSLARTGELSF; cdr3_nt: TGTGCCAGCAGTTTAGCTAGAACCGGGGAGCTGTCTTTT
v_call: TRBV6-2/TRBV6-3; clone_size: many; d_call: TRBD2; j_call: TRBJ2-7; cdr3_aa: CASRNPGLAGGPYEQYF; cdr3_nt: TGTGCCAGCCGGAACCCCGGACTAGCGGGAGGCCCCTACGAGCAGTACTTC
v_call: TRBV24-1; clone_size: many; d_call: .; j_call: TRBJ2-3; cdr3_aa: CATSDLNPDKRTDTQYF; cdr3_nt: TGTGCCACCAGTGACCTGAACCCGGACAAAAGGACAGATACGCAGTATTTT
v_call: TRBV19; clone_size: few; d_call: .; j_call: TRBJ2-3; cdr3_aa: CASSIDSGSSADTQCF; cdr3_nt: TGTGCCAGTAGTATCGATTCCGGGAGCAGCGCAGATACGCAGTGTTTT
v_call: TRBV24-1; clone_size: .; d_call: TRBD2; j_call: TRBJ2-1; cdr3_aa: CATSDTGTSGSNEQFF; cdr3_nt: TGTGCCACCAGTGATACCGGGACTAGCGGGAGCAATGAGCAGTTCTTC
v_call: TRBV6-1; clone_size: few; d_call: TRBD1; j_call: TRBJ1-1; cdr3_aa: CASSEMVNRGNTEAFF; cdr3_nt: TGTGCCAGCAGTGAAATGGTGAACAGGGGGAACACTGAAGCTTTCTTT
v_call: TRBV4-1; clone_size: many; d_call: .; j_call: TRBJ1-5; cdr3_aa: CASSQVAGALYQPQHF; cdr3_nt: TGCGCCAGCAGCCAAGTGGCAGGCGCCCTTTATCAGCCCCAGCATTTT
v_call: TRBV29-1; clone_size: many; d_call: TRBD1; j_call: TRBJ1-2; cdr3_aa: CSVEQGDNYGYTF; cdr3_nt: TGCAGCGTGGAACAGGGGGATAACTATGGCTACACCTTC
v_call: TRBV5-1; clone_size: many; d_call: TRBD2; j_call: TRBJ2-7; cdr3_aa: CASSDFLTSGRAHPYEQYF; cdr3_nt: TGCGCCAGCAGCGATTTCTTGACTAGCGGGAGGGCTCACCCCTACGAGCAGTACTTC
v_call: TRBV27; clone_size: many; d_call: .; j_call: TRBJ2-5; cdr3_aa: CASSPRGRERETQYF; cdr3_nt: TGTGCCAGCAGCCCGCGTGGCAGGGAAAGAGAGACCCAGTACTTC
v_call: TRBV4-1; clone_size: many; d_call: .; j_call: TRBJ1-2; cdr3_aa: CASSQESALAYGYTF; cdr3_nt: TGCGCCAGCAGCCAAGAATCGGCGCTTGCCTATGGCTACACCTTC
v_call: TRBV7-6; clone_size: .; d_call: TRBD2; j_call: TRBJ2-2; cdr3_aa: CAGSQPRTSGRVTGELFF; cdr3_nt: TGTGCCGGCAGCCAACCTAGGACTAGCGGGAGGGTTACCGGGGAGCTGTTTTTT
v_call: TRBV7-8; clone_size: many; d_call: TRBD1; j_call: TRBJ2-3; cdr3_aa: CASSLTGALSTDTQYF; cdr3_nt: TGTGCCAGCAGCTTAACAGGGGCCCTATCCACAGATACGCAGTATTTT
v_call: TRBV7-2; clone_size: few; d_call: TRBD1; j_call: TRBJ2-5; cdr3_aa: CASSLPKGQGVETQYF; cdr3_nt: TGTGCCAGCAGCCTACCTAAAGGACAGGGCGTAGAGACCCAGTACTTC
v_call: TRBV5-1; clone_size: many; d_call: .; j_call: TRBJ1-4; cdr3_aa: CASSLEGANEKLFF; cdr3_nt: TGCGCCAGCAGCTTGGAAGGAGCTAATGAAAAACTGTTTTTT
v_call: TRBV6-2/TRBV6-3; clone_size: many; d_call: TRBD1; j_call: TRBJ1-5; cdr3_aa: CASSSRDRGRVSNQPQHF; cdr3_nt: TGTGCCAGCAGTTCCCGGGACAGGGGGCGCGTTAGCAATCAGCCCCAGCATTTT
v_call: TRBV6-5; clone_size: many; d_call: .; j_call: TRBJ1-5; cdr3_aa: CASSYYKGLNQPQHF; cdr3_nt: TGTGCCAGCAGTTACTATAAGGGGTTAAATCAGCCCCAGCATTTT
v_call: TRBV7-6; clone_size: few; d_call: .; j_call: TRBJ2-7; cdr3_aa: CASSFTGVGEQYF; cdr3_nt: TGTGCCAGCAGCTTTACCGGGGTCGGCGAGCAGTACTTC
v_call: TRBV6-2/TRBV6-3; clone_size: many; d_call: TRBD1; j_call: TRBJ1-5; cdr3_aa: CASSYEQGVIGNQPQHF; cdr3_nt: TGTGCCAGCAGTTACGAACAGGGGGTAATCGGCAATCAGCCCCAGCATTTT
v_call: TRBV12-3/TRBV12-4; clone_size: few; d_call: .; j_call: TRBJ2-1; cdr3_aa: CASSFSGQQYNEQFF; cdr3_nt: TGTGCCAGCAGTTTCTCCGGACAGCAGTACAATGAGCAGTTCTTC
v_call: TRBV27; clone_size: many; d_call: .; j_call: TRBJ1-5; cdr3_aa: CASSLGGENQPQHF; cdr3_nt: TGTGCCAGCAGTTTAGGCGGGGAAAATCAGCCCCAGCATTTT
v_call: TRBV29-1; clone_size: few; d_call: TRBD2; j_call: TRBJ2-1; cdr3_aa: CSVEEGLAGPYNEQFF; cdr3_nt: TGCAGCGTTGAAGAAGGACTAGCGGGGCCCTACAATGAGCAGTTCTTC